The following is a TCR beta chain sequence with its context. Its antigen is not identified. This sample was included in a study of cytomegalovirus exposure and HLA in healthy donors. The PCR made use of 60 Vbeta and 13 Jbeta primers. Assay: immunoSEQ multiplex PCR; the TCRdb copy retains only in-frame clones and omits some. The table shows over 130,000 clones, with approximately 79% occurring only once. Study results and caveats: V- and J-gene trimming in TCR beta was tied to a missense DCLRE1C variant by an analysis performed later. Immune exposure data for these donors was limited to CMV serostatus. The study listed approximately 160 cytomegalovirus-associated TCR beta chains. It was reported that the classifier diagnosed cytomegalovirus status with high specificity and sensitivity in both the original and validation cohorts.

Germline V gene data show CDR1 as SGHVS and CDR2 as FQNEAQ. V was shortened by 1 base and J by 9 bases, with 10 bases between the two germline ends. The CDR3 loop spans 14 amino acids. What was sequenced was PBMCs. J is TRBJ2-6 and V is TRBV7-8; D uncertain. This clonotype originated in a man in his forties or fifties in good health and CMV-seropositive. The DNA of the CDR3 is TGTGCCAGCAGCTTAGTTGGCAACATCAACGTCCTGACTTTC. It is translated as CASSLVGNINVLTF. The full variable domain, rest sourced from reference TRBV7-8 and TRBJ2-6, is GAGVSQSPRYKVAKRGQDVALRCDPISGHVSLFWYQQALGQGPEFLTYFQNEAQLDKSGLPSDRFFAERPEGSVSTLKIQRTQQEDSAVYLCASSLVGNINVLTFGAGSRLTVL.